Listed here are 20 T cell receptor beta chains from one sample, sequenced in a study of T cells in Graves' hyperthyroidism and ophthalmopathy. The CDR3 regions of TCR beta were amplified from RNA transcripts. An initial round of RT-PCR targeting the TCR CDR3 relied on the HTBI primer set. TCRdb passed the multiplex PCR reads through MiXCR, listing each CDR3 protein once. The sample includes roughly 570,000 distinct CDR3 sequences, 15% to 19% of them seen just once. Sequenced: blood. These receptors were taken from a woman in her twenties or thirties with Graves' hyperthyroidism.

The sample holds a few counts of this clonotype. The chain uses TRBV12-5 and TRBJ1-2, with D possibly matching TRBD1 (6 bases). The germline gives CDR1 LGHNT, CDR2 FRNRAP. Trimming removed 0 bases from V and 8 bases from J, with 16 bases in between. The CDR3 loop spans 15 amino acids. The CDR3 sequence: CASGLVSGALGGYTF. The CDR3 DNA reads TGTGCTAGTGGTTTGGTTTCAGGGGCTTTAGGAGGCTACACCTTC.

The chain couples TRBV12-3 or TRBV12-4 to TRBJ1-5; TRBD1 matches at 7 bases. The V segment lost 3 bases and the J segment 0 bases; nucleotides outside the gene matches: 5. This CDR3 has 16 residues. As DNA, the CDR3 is TGTGCCAGCAGTTTGGGACAGATTTATAGCAATCAGCCCCAGCATTTT. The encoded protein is CASSLGQIYSNQPQHF.

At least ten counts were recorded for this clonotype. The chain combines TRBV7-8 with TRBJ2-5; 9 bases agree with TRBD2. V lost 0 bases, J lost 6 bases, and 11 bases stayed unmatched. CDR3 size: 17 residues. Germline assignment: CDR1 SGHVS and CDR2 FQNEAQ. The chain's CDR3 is CASSLAPVAGAAKTQYF. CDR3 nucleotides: TGTGCCAGCAGCTTAGCCCCCGTAGCGGGAGCTGCCAAGACCCAGTACTTC.

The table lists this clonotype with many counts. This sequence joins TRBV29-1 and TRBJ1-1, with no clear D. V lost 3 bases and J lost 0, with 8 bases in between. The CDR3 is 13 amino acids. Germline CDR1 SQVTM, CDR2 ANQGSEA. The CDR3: CSVDLAMNTEAFF. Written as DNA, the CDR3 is TGCAGCGTTGATCTGGCAATGAACACTGAAGCTTTCTTT.

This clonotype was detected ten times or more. The CDR3 loop reads CASSLGREGNNEQFF. DNA of the CDR3: TGTGCCAGCAGCTTAGGGCGGGAGGGAAACAATGAGCAGTTCTTC. The chain is built from TRBV7-9 and TRBJ2-1; 9 positions match TRBD2. V dropped 1 base and J dropped 5; count of bases not matched to a gene: 3. CDR1 is SEHNR, CDR2 FQNEAQ, per germline (reference sequence). This CDR3 has 15 amino acids.

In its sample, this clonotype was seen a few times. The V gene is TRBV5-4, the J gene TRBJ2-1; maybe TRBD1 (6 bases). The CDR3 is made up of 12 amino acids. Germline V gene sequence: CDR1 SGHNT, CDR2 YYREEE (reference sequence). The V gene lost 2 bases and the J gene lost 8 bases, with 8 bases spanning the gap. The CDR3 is CASSFRGYEQFF. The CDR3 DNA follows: TGTGCCAGCAGCTTTAGGGGGTATGAGCAGTTCTTC.

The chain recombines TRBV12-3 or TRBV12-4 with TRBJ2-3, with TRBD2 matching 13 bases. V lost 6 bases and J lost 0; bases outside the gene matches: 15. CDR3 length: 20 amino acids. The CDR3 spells CASSPQLGLAGVRSTDTQYF. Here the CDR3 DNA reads TGTGCCAGCAGCCCACAACTTGGACTAGCGGGAGTCAGAAGCACAGATACGCAGTATTTT.

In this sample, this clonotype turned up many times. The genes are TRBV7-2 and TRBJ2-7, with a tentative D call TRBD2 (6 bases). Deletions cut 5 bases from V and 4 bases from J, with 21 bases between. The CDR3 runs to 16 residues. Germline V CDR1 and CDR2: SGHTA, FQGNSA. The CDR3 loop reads CASSPSGQGWAYEQYF. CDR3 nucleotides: TGTGCCAGCAGCCCCAGCGGGCAGGGATGGGCTTACGAGCAGTACTTC.

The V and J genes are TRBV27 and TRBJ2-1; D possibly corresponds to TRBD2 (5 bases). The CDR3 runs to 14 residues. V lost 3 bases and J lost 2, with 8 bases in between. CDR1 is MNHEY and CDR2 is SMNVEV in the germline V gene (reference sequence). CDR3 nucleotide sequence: TGTGCCAGCAGTTTCGGGATCCCCTACAATGAGCAGTTCTTC. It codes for CASSFGIPYNEQFF.

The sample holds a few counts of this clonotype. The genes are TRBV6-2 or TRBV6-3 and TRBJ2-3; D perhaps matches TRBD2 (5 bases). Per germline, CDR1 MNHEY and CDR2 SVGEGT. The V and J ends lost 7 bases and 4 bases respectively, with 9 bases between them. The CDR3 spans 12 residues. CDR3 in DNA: TGTGCCAGCACCGACTATGCAGATACGCAGTATTTT. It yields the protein CASTDYADTQYF.

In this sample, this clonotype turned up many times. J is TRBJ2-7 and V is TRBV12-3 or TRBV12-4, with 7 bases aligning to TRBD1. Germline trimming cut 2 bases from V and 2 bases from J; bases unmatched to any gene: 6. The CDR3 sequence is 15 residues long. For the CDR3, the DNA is TGTGCCAGCAGTTTATCGACAGGGCCCCCCTACGAGCAGTACTTC. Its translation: CASSLSTGPPYEQYF.

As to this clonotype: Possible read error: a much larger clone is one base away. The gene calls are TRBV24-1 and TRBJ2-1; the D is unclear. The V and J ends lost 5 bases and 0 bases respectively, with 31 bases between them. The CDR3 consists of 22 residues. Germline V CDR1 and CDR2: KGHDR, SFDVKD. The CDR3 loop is CATSAMRYTGGKPSSSYNEQFF. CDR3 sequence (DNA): TGTGCCACCAGTGCCATGAGGTATACTGGCGGAAAACCTTCGAGCTCCTACAATGAGCAGTTCTTC.

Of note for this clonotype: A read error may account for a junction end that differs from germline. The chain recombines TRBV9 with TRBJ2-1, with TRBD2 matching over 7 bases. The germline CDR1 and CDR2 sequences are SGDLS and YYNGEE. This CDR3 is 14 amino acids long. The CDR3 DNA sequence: TGTGCCAGCAGCGTAGACGGGGGAGGGAATGGGCAGTTCTTC. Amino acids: CASSVDGGGNGQFF.

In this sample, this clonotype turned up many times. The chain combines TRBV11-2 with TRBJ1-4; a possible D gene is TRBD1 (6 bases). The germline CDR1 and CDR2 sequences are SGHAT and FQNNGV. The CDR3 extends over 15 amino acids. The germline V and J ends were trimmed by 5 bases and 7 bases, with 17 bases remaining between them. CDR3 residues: CASSPVEGVGEKLFF. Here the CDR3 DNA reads TGTGCCAGCAGCCCCGTGGAGGGGGTTGGTGAAAAACTGTTTTTT.

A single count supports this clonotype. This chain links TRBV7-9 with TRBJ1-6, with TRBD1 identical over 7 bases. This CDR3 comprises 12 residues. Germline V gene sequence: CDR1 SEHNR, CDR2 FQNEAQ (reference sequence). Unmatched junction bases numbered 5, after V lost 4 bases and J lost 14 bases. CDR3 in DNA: TGTGCCAGCAGCTGGGGGACAGAGGCCCTCCACTTT. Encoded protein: CASSWGTEALHF.

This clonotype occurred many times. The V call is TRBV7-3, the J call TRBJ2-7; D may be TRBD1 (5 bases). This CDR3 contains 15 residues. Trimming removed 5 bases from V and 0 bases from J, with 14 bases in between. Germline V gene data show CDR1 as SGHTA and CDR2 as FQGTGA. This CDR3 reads CASSPGKDYSYEQYF. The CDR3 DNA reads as TGTGCCAGCAGCCCAGGGAAGGATTACTCCTACGAGCAGTACTTC.

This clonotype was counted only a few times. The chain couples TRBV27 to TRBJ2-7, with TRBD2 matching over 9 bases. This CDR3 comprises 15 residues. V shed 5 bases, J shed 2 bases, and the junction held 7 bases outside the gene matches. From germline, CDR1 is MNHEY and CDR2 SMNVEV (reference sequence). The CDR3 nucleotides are TGTGCCAGCAGTCCGACCCGCGGGAGGGCCTACGAGCAGTACTTC. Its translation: CASSPTRGRAYEQYF.

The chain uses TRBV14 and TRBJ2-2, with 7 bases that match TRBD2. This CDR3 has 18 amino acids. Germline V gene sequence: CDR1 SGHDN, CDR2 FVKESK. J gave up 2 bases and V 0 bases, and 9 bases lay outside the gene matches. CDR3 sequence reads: CASSQDLALAANTGELFF. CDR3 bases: TGTGCCAGCAGCCAAGATCTGGCTCTAGCGGCAAACACCGGGGAGCTGTTTTTT.

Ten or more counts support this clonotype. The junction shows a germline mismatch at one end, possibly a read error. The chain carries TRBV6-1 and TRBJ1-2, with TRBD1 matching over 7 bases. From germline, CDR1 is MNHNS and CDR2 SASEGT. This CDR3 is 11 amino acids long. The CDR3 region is CASRQGYGYTF. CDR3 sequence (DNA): TGCGCCAGCAGACAGGGCTATGGCTACACCTTC.

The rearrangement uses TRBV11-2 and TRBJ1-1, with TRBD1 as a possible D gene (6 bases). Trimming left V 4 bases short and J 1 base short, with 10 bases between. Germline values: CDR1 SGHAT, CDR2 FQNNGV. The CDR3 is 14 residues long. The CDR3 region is CASSSDSANTEAFF. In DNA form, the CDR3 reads TGTGCCAGCAGCTCGGACAGCGCGAACACTGAAGCTTTCTTT.